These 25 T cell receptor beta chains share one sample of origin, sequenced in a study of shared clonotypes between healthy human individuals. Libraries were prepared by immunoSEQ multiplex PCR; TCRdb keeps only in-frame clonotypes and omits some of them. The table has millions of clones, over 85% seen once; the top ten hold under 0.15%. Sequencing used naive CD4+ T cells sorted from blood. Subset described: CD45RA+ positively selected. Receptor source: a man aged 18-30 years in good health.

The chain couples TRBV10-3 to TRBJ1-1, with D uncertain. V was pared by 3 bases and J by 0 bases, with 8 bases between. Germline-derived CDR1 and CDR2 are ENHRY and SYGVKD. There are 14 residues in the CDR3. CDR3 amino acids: CAISDSVMNTEAFF. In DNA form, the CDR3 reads TGTGCCATCAGTGACAGCGTTATGAACACTGAAGCTTTCTTT.

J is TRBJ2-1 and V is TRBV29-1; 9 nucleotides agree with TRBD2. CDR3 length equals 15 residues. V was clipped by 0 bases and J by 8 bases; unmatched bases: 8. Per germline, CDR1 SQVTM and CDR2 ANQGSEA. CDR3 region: CSVEEVAGGPHEQFF. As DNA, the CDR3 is TGCAGCGTTGAAGAGGTCGCGGGGGGGCCACATGAGCAGTTCTTC.

The CDR3 region is CASSRPEDYQETQYF. The CDR3 nucleotides read TGTGCCAGTAGCCGACCTGAGGACTACCAAGAGACCCAGTACTTC. The chain joins TRBV19 to TRBJ2-5; possibly TRBD2 for D (5 bases). This CDR3 is built from 15 residues. The V and J ends lost 6 bases and 0 bases respectively, with 14 bases between them. CDR1 is LNHDA, CDR2 SQIVND, per germline (reference sequence).

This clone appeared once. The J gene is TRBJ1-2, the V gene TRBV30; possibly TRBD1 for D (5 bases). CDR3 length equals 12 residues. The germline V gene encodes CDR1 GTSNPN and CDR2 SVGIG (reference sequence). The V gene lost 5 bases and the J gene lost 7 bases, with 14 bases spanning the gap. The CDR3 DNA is TGTGCCTGGGGTTACAGGATGGGTGGCTACACCTTC. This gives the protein CAWGYRMGGYTF.

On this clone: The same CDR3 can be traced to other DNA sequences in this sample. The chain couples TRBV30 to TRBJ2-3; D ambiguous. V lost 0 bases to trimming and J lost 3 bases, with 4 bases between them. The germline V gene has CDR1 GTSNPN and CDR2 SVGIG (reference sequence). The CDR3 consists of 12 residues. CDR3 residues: CAWSVGTDTQYF. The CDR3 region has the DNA TGTGCCTGGAGTGTTGGGACAGATACGCAGTATTTT.

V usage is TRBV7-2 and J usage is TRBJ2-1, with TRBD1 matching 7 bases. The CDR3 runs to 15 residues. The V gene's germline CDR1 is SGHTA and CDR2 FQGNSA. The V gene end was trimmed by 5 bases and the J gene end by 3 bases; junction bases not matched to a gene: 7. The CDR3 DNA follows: TGTGCCAGCAGCCTAAGACAGGGTCTCTACAATGAGCAGTTCTTC. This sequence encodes CASSLRQGLYNEQFF.

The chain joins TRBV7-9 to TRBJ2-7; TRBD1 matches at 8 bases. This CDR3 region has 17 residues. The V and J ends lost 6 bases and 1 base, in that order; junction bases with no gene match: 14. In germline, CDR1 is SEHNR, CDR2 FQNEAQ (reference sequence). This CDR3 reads CASRRGGGTGDSYEQYF. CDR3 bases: TGTGCCAGCAGACGGGGCGGTGGGACAGGAGATTCCTACGAGCAGTACTTC.

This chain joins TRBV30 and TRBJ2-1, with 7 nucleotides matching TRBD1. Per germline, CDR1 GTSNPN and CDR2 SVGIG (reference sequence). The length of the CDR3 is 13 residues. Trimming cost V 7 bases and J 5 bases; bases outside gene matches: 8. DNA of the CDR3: TGTGCCTCCTCGGGACAGCTAGACAATGAGCAGTTCTTC. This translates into CASSGQLDNEQFF.

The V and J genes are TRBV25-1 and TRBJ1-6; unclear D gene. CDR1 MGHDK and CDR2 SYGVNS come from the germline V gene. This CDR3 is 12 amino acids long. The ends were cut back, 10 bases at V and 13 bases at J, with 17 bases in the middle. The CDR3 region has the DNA TGTGCCACCCCCAAGCCGTGTTCGCCCCTCCACTTT. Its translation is CATPKPCSPLHF.

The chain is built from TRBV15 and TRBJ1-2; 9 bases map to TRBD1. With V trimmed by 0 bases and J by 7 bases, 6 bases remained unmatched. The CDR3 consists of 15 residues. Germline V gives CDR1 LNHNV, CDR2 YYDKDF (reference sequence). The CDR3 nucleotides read TGTGCCACCAGCAGAGATCGAACAGGGGGCACTGGCTACACCTTC. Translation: CATSRDRTGGTGYTF. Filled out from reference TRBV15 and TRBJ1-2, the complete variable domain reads DAMVIQNPRYQVTQFGKPVTLSCSQTLNHNVMYWYQQKSSQAPKLLFHYYDKDFNNEADTPDNFQSRRPNTSFCFLDIRSPGLGDTAMYLCATSRDRTGGTGYTFGSGTRLTVV.

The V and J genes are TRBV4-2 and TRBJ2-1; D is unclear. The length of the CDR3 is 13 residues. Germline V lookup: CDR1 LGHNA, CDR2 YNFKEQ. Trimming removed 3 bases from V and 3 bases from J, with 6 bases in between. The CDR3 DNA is TGTGCCAGCAGCCACGGCAACTACAATGAGCAGTTCTTC. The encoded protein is CASSHGNYNEQFF.

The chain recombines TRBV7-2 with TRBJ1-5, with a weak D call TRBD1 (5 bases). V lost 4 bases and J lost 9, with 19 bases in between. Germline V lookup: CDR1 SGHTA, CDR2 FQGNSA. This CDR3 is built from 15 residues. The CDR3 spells CASSSQASREGPQHF. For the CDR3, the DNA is TGTGCCAGCAGCTCGCAGGCCTCCAGGGAAGGGCCCCAGCATTTT.

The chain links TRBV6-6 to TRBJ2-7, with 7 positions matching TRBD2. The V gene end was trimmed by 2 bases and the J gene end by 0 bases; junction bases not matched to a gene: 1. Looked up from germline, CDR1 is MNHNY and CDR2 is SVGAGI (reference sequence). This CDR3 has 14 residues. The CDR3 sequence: CASSYGTNSYEQYF. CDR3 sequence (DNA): TGTGCCAGCAGTTACGGGACTAACTCCTACGAGCAGTACTTC.

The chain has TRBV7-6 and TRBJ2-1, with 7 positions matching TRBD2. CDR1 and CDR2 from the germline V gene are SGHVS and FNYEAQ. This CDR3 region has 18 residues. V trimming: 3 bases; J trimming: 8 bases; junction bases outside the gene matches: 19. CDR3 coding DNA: TGTGCCAGCAGCTTCCTTCGGCAGGACGGGGGGAGCACCGATGAGCAGTTCTTC. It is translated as CASSFLRQDGGSTDEQFF. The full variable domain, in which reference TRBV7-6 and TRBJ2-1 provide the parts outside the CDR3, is GAGVSQSPRYKVTKRGQDVALRCDPISGHVSLYWYRQALGQGPEFLTYFNYEAQQDKSGLPNDRFSAERPEGSISTLTIQRTEQRDSAMYRCASSFLRQDGGSTDEQFFGPGTRLTVL.

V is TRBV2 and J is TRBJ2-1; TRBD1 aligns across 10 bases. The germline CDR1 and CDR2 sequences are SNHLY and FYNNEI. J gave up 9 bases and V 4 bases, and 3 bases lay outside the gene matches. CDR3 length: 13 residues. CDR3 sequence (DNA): TGTGCCAGCAGTGTTGGACAGGGGGTTGAGCAGTTCTTC. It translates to CASSVGQGVEQFF.

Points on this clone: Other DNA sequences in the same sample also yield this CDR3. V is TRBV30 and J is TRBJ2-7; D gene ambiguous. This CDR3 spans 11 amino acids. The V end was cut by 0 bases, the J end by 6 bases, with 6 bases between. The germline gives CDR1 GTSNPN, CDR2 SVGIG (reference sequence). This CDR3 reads CAWSVLAEQYF. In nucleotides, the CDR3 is TGTGCCTGGAGTGTACTCGCCGAGCAGTACTTC.

CDR3 coding DNA: TGCGCCAGCAGCTCGGGACAGAGCCTTGTCGCCTACGAGCAGTACTTC. Translated: CASSSGQSLVAYEQYF. The gene calls are TRBV5-1 and TRBJ2-7; 7 positions match TRBD1. Germline V gene lookup returns CDR1 SGHRS and CDR2 YFSETQ. J lost 2 bases, V lost 3 bases, and 11 bases had no gene match. The CDR3 contains 16 residues. The entire variable domain, with the rest obtained from reference TRBV5-1 and TRBJ2-7, is as follows: KAGVTQTPRYLIKTRGQQVTLSCSPISGHRSVSWYQQTPGQGLQFLFEYFSETQRNKGNFPGRFSGRQFSNSRSEMNVSTLELGDSALYLCASSSGQSLVAYEQYFGPGTRLTVT.

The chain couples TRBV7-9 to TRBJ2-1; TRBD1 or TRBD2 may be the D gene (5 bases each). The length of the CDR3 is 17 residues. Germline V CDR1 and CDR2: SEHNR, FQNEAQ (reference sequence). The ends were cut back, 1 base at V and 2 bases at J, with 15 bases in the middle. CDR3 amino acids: CASSLELTGRPYNEQFF. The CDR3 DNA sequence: TGTGCCAGCAGCTTAGAGCTGACGGGGCGACCCTACAATGAGCAGTTCTTC.

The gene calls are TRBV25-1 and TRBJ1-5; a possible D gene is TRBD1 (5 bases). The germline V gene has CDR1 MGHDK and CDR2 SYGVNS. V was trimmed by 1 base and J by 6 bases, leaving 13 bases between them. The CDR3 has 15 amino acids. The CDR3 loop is CASSESGGYSQPQHF. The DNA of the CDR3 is TGTGCCAGCAGTGAATCGGGGGGTTACAGTCAGCCCCAGCATTTT.

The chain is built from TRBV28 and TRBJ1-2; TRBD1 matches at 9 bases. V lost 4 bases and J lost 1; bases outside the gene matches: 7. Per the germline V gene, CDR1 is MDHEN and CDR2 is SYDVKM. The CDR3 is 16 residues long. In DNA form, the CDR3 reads TGTGCCAGCAGTTCCCAAGCGGACAGGGGTAACTATGGCTACACCTTC. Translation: CASSSQADRGNYGYTF.

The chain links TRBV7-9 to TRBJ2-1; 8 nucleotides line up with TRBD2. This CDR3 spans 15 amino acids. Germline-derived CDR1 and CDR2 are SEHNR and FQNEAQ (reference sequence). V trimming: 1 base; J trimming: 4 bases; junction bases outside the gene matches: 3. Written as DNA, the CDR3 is TGTGCCAGCAGCTTAGGGGCTAGCGGGTACAATGAGCAGTTCTTC. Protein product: CASSLGASGYNEQFF.

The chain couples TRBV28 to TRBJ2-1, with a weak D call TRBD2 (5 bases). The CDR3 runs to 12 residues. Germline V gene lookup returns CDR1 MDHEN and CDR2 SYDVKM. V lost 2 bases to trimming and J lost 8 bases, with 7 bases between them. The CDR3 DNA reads TGTGCCAGCAGTTTAGGAGGAGATGAGCAGTTCTTC. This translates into CASSLGGDEQFF.

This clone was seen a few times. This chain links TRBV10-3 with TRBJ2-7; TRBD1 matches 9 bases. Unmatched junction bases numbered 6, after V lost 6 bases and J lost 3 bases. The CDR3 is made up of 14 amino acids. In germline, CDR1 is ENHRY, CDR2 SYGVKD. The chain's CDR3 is CAISTLGQGYEQYF. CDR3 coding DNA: TGTGCCATCAGCACCCTGGGACAGGGCTACGAGCAGTACTTC.

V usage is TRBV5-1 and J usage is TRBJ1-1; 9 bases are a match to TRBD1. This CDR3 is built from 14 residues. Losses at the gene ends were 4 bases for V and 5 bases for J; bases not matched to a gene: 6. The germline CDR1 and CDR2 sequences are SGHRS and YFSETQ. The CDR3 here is CASSTTGGGTEAFF. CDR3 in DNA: TGCGCCAGCAGCACGACAGGGGGAGGGACTGAAGCTTTCTTT.

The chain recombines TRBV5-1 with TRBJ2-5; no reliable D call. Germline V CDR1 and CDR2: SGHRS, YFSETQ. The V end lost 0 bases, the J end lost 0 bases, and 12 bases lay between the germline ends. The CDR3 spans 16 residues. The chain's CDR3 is CASSLGPLLYQETQYF. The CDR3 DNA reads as TGCGCCAGCAGCTTGGGTCCGCTATTGTACCAAGAGACCCAGTACTTC.